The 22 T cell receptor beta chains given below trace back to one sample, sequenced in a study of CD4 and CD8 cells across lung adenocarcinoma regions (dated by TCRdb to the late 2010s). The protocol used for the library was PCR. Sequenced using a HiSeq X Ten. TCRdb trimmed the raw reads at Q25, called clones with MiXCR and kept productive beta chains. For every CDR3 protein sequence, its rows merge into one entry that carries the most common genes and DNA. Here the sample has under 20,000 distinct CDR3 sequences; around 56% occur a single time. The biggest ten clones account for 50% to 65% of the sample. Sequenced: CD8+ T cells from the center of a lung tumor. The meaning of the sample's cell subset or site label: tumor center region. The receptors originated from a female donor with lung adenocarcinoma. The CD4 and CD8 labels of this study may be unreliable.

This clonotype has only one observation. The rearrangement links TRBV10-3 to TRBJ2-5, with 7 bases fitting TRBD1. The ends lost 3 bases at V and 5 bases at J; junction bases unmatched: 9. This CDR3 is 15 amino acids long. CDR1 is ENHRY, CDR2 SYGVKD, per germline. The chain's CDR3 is CAISDESDREETQYF. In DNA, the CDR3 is TGTGCCATCAGTGACGAGTCAGACAGGGAGGAGACCCAGTACTTC.

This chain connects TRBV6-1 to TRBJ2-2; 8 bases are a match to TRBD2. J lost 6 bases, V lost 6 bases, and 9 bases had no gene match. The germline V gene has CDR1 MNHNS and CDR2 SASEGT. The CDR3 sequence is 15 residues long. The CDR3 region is CASRATSGSAGELFF. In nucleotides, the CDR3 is TGTGCCAGCAGGGCAACAAGCGGGAGTGCCGGGGAGCTGTTTTTT.

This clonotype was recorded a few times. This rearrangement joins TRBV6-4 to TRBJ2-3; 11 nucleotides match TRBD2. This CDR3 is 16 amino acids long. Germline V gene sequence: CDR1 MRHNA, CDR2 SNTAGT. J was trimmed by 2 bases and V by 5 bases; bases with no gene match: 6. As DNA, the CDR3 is TGTGCCAGCAGTTTACGACTAGCGGGGTTCACAGATACGCAGTATTTT. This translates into CASSLRLAGFTDTQYF.

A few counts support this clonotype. CDR3 in amino acids: CASSESGIRGQPQHF. The CDR3, as DNA: TGCGCCAGCAGTGAGTCGGGCATAAGAGGGCAGCCCCAGCATTTT. The chain couples TRBV10-2 to TRBJ1-5; D is ambiguous. The V end lost 0 bases, the J end lost 7 bases, and 13 bases lay between the germline ends. This CDR3 spans 15 amino acids. Germline V gene lookup returns CDR1 WSHSY and CDR2 SAAADI.

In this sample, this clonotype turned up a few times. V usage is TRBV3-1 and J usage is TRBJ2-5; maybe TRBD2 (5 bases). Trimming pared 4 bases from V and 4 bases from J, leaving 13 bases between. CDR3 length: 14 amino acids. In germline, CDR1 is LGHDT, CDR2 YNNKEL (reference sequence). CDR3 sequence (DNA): TGTGCCAGCAGCCCTAACCGGGGTTTAGAGACCCAGTACTTC. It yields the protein CASSPNRGLETQYF.

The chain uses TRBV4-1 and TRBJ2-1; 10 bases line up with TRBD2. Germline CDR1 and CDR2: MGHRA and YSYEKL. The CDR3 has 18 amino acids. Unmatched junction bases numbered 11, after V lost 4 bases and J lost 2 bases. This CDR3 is CASSLRTSGRSPYNEQFF. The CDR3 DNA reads TGCGCCAGCAGCCTGAGGACTAGCGGCCGAAGTCCCTACAATGAGCAGTTCTTC.

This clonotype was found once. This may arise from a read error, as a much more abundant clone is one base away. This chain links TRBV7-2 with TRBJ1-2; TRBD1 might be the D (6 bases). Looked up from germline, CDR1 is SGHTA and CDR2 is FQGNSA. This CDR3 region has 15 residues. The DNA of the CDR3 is TGTGCCAGCAGCTCGGGACCTATGGGGGGCTATGGCTACAACTTC. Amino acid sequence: CASSSGPMGGYGYNF.

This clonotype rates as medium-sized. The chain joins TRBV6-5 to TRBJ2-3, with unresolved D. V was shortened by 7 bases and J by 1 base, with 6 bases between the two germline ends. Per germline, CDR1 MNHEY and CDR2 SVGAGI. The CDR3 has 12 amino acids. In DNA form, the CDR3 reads TGTGCCAGCATATGGGGCACAGATACGCAGTATTTT. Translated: CASIWGTDTQYF.

The CDR3 reads CASSQTANSGNTIYF. The CDR3, as DNA: TGCGCCAGCAGCCAAACCGCGAACTCTGGAAACACCATATATTTT. The rearrangement uses TRBV4-1 and TRBJ1-3, with D uncertain. This CDR3 comprises 15 residues. The germline CDR1 and CDR2 sequences are MGHRA and YSYEKL. V lost 2 bases and J 0 bases, leaving 8 bases between the germline ends.

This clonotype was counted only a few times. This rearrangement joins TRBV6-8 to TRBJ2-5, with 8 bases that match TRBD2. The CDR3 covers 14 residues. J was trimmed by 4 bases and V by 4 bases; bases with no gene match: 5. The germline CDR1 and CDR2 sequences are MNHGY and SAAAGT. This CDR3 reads CASSFSGASETQYF. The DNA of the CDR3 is TGTGCCAGCAGTTTTAGCGGGGCGTCAGAGACCCAGTACTTC.

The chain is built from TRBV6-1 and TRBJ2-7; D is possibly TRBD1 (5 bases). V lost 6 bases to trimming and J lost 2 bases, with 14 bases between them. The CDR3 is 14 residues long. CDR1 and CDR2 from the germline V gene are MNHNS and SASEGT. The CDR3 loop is CASSPSRVPYEQYF. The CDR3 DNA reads TGTGCCAGCAGCCCCAGCAGGGTGCCCTACGAGCAGTACTTC.

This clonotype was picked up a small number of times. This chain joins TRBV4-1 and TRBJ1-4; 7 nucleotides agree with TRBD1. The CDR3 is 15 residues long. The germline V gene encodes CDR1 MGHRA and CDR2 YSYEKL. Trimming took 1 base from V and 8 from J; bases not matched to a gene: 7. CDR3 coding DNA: TGCGCCAGCAGCCAAGGAGGGGCAGGGGGAGAAAAACTGTTTTTT. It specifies CASSQGGAGGEKLFF.

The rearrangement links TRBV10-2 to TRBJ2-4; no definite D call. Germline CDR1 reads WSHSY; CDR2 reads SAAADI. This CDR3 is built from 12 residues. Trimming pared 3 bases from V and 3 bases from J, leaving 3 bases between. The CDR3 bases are TGCGCCAGCAGTGATGTCAAAAACATTCAGTACTTC. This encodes CASSDVKNIQYF.

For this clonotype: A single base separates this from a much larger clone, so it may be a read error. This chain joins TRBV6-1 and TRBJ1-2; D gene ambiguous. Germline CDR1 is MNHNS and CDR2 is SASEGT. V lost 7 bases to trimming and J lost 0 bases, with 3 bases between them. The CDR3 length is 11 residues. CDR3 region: CASTANYGYTF. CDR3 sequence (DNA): TGTGCCAGCACAGCTAACTATGGCTACACCTTC.

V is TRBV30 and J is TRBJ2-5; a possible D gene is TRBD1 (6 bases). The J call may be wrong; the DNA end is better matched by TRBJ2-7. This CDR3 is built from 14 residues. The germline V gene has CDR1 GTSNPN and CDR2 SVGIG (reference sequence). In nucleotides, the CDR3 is TGTGCCTGGAGTACCAGAAGGACAGCCTCCGAGCAGTACTTC. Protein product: CAWSTRRTASEQYF.

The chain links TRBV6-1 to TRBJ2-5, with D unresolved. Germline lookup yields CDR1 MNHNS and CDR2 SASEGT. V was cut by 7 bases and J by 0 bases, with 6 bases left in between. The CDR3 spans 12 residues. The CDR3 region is CASMVDQETQYF. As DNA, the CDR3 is TGTGCCAGCATGGTAGACCAAGAGACCCAGTACTTC.

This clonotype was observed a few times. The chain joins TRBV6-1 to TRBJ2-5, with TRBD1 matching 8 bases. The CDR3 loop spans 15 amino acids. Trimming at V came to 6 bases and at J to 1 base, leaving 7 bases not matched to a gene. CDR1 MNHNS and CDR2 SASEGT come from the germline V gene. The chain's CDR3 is CASSLRGTGQETQYF. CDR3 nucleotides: TGTGCCAGCAGCCTTCGTGGGACAGGCCAAGAGACCCAGTACTTC.

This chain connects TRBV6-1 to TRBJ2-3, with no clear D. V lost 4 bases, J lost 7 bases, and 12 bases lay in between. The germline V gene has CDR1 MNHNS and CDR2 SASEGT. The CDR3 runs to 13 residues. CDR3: CASSARPGHTQYF. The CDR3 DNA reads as TGTGCCAGCAGTGCCCGCCCCGGTCATACGCAGTATTTT.

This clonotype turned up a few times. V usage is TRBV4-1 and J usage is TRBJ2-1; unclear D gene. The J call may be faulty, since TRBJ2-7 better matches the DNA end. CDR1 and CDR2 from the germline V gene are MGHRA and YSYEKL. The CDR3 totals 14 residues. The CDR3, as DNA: TGCGCCAGCAGCCAAGGCGGCCTGTACTACGAGCAGTACTTC. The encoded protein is CASSQGGLYYEQYF.

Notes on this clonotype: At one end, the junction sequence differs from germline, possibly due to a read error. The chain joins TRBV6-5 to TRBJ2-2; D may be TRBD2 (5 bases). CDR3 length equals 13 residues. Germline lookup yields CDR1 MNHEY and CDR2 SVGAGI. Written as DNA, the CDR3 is TGTGCCAGCAGTTACGAGAACACCGGGGAGCAGTTTTTT. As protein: CASSYENTGEQFF.

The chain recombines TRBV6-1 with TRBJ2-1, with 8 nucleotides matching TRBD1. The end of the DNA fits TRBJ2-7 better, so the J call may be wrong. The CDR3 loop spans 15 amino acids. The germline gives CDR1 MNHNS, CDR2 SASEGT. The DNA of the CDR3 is TGTGCCAGCAGAGACCACGGGACAGGCTCCTACGAGCAGTACTTC. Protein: CASRDHGTGSYEQYF.

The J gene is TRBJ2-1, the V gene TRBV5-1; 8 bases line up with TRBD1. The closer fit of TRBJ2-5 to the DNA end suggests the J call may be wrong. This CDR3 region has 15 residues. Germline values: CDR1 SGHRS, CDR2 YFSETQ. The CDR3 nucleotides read TGCGCCAGCAGCTTGGCCGGACAGGGTGGAGAGACCCAGTACTTC. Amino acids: CASSLAGQGGETQYF.